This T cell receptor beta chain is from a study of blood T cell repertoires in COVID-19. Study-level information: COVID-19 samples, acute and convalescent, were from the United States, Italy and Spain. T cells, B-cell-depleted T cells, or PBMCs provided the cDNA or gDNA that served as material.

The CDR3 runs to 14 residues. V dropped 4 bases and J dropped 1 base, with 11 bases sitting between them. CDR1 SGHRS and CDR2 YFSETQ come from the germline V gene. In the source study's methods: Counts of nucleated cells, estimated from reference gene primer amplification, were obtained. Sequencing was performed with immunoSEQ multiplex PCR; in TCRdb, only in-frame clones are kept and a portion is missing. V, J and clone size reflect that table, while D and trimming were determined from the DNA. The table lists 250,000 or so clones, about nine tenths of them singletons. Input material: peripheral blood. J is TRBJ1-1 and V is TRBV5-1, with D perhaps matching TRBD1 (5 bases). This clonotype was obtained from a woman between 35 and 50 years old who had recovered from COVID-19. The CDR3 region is CASSPQGANTEAFF. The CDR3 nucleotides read TGCGCCAGCAGCCCCCAGGGCGCGAACACTGAAGCTTTCTTT.